A selection of T cell receptor beta chains follows, all from one sample in a study of regulatory T cells in long-lasting Graves disease. TCRdb processed the multiplex PCR reads anew with MiXCR; each CDR3 protein has one entry. Counted here are around 250,000 distinct CDR3 sequences, 15% to 20% occurring once; the ten biggest clones make up about 15%. This same sample was also part of a study on T cells in Graves' hyperthyroidism and ophthalmopathy.

The sample consisted of peripheral blood mononuclear cells (PBMCs), taken at new diagnosis, from a patient treated with antithyroid drugs. The receptors were gathered from a woman in her twenties or thirties with Graves disease. Both conserved end residues are trimmed from each CDR3. Not every row has a clone size; where given, it reads once, few, many or a size class.

v_call clone_size cdr3_aa
TRBV2 once ASSAGQSNTEAF
TRBV2 . ASSDRRFNTEAF
TRBV4-3 . ASSPTRMNYEQY
TRBV6-1 many ASSGGTSGGDTQY
TRBV27 many ASSLIGAAGNTIY
TRBV6-1 many ASRITASSYNEQF
TRBV2 once ASRRQGGYTEAF
TRBV10-3 few AISEGGGEQY
TRBV6-1 many ASSETGVSTEAF
TRBV7-3 many ASSHLERELDTQY
TRBV6-5 many ASSLLDGYT
TRBV6-2/TRBV6-3 many ASSRTGGGQPQH
TRBV6-1 . ASSRKLTSGGVILDTQY
TRBV19 many ASSTGTINTEAF
TRBV20-1 many SARVGAMNTEAF
TRBV10-2 . ASSEGTGGNTIY
TRBV7-9 many ASSLGTTNQPQH
TRBV5-1 many ASRQRVSGANVLT
TRBV7-3 many ASSAQGVGEAF
TRBV9 many ASSALHRDRGPDLD
TRBV20-1 many SARPNGSNQPQH
TRBV6-1 many ASSEEASLGEQY
TRBV6-4 many ASDPWVYGYT
TRBV6-1 many ASTDTSSTDTQY
TRBV7-9 few ASSPGQGEETQY
TRBV6-5 many ASSYIENTEAF
TRBV6-1 many ASSERVQSNQPQH
TRBV18 many ASSVTTVGQGYGYT
TRBV18 . ASSPLPGTRDYEQY
TRBV5-1 many ASSVEVWDTQY
TRBV7-9 many ASSRSGALPYEQY
TRBV5-1 many ASSLVFRGQETQY
TRBV7-2 many ASSLETGLFYEQY
TRBV27 many ASALRDSVYVGYT
TRBV20-1 many SARGGVNTGELF
TRBV2 . ASLQWRGEQY
TRBV15 . ATSRDSGLAYEQF
TRBV27 once ASSWGQGSAKNIQY
TRBV2 many ASRTIDRGTNYGYT
TRBV3-1 many ASSRAGVNEQF
TRBV18 many ASSSADYGYT
TRBV5-6 . ASSSPKVGGEPHEQY
TRBV12-3/TRBV12-4 . ASSSSLTGTQY
TRBV6-1 many ASRQTGNPSYGYT
TRBV5-1 many ASSLTGGGYGYT
TRBV6-1 many ASVGRGRSNQPQH
TRBV7-9 . ASTTSSGGSTGELF
TRBV5-1 many ASSLGQGNYGYT
TRBV6-1 many ASSESPWGKNIQY
TRBV7-9 many ASSLAVGITNEKLF